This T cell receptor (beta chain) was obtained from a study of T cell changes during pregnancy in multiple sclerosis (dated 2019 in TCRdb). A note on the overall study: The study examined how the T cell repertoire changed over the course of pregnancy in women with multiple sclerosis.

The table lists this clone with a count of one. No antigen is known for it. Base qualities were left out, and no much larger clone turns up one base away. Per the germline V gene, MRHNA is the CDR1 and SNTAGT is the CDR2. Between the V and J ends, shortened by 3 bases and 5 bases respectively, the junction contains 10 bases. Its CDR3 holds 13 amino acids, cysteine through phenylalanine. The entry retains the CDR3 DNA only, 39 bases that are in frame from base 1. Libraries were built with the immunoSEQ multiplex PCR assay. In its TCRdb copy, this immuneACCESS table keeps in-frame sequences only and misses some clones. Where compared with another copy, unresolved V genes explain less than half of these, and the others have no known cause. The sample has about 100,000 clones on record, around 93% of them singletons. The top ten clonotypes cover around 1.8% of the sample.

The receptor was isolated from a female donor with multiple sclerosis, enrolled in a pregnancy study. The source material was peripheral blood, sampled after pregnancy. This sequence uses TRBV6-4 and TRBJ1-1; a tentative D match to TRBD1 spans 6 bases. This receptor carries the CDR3 CASSERTETEAFF. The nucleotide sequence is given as TGTGCCAGCAGTGAAAGGACAGAGACTGAAGCTTTCTTT.